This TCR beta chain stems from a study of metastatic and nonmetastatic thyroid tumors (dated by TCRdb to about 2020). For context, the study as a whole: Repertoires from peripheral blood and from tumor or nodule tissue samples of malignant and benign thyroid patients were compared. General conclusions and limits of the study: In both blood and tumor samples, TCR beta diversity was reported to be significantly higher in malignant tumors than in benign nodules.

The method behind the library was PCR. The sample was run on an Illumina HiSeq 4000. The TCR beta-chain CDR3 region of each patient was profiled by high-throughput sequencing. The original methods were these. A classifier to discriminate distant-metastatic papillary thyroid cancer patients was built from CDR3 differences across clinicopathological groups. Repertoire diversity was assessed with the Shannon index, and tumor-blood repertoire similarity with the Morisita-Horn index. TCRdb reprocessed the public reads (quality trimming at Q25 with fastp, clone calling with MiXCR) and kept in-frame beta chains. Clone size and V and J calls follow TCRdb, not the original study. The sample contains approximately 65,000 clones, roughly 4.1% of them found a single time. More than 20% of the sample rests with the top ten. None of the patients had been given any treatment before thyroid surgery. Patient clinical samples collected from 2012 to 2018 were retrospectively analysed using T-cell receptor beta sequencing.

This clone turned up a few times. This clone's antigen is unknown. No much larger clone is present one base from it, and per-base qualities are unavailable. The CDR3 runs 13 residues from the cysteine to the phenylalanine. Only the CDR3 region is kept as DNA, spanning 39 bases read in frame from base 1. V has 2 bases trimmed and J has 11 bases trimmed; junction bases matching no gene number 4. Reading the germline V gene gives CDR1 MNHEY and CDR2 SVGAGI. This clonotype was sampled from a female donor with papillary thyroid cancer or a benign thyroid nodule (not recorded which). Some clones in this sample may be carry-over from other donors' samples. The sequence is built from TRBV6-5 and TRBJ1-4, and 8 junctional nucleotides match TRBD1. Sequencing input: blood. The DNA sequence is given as TGTGCCAGCAGTTACCAGGGGGCACGGAAACTGTTTTTT. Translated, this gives CASSYQGARKLFF.